One sample yielded the 3 T cell receptor beta chains listed below, sequenced in a study of blood T cell repertoires in COVID-19. Data came from immunoSEQ multiplex PCR; TCRdb stores just in-frame clones and leaves some out. Of roughly 100,000 clones listed, just under 85% were seen once; the top ten hold 8.5% to 10%. The sequenced sample was peripheral blood. The source of these receptors is a man aged 40-55 years with active or convalescent COVID-19.

The rearrangement links TRBV13 to TRBJ2-7, with a possible D match to TRBD1 (6 bases). Trimming cost V 5 bases and J 2 bases, with 10 bases left between them. The CDR3 sequence is 13 residues long. Germline V gene sequence: CDR1 PRHDT, CDR2 FYEKMQ (reference sequence). The CDR3 nucleotides read TGTGCCAGCAGCCCACAGGGAACCTACGAGCAGTACTTC. Its protein product is CASSPQGTYEQYF.

V and J are TRBV4-2 and TRBJ2-1, with a possible D match to TRBD1 (5 bases). Trimming took off 3 bases at V and 0 bases at J, with 12 bases between the two ends. Germline CDR1 is LGHNA and CDR2 is YNFKEQ. The CDR3 is 16 amino acids. The CDR3 nucleotides are TGTGCCAGCAGCCAGCGTACAGGCAGCTCCTACAATGAGCAGTTCTTC. This sequence encodes CASSQRTGSSYNEQFF.

The chain carries TRBV28 and TRBJ2-7; tentatively, D is TRBD2 (6 bases). The germline CDR1 and CDR2 sequences are MDHEN and SYDVKM. V dropped 1 base and J dropped 2 bases, with 9 bases sitting between them. The CDR3 covers 14 residues. The CDR3 reads CASSLYPGAYEQYF. CDR3 coding DNA: TGTGCCAGCAGTTTATACCCGGGGGCCTACGAGCAGTACTTC.